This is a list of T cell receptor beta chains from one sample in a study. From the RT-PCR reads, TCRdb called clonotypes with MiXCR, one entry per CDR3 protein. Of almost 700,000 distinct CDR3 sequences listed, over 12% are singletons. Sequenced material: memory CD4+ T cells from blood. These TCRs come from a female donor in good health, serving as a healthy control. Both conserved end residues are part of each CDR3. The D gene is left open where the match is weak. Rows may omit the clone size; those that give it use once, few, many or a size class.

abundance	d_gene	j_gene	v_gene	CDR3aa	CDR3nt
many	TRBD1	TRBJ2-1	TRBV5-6	CASSYRDSIPNEQFF	TGTGCCAGCAGCTACCGGGACAGTATTCCCAATGAGCAGTTCTTC
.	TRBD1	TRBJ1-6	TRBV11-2	CASSLARTGLGSPLHF	TGTGCCAGCAGCTTAGCCCGGACAGGGCTGGGTTCACCCCTCCACTTT
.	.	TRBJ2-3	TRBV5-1	CASSEGYTDTQYF	TGCGCCAGCAGCGAAGGATACACAGATACGCAGTATTTT
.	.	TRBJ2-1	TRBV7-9	CASMVPPHYNEQFF	TGTGCCAGCATGGTTCCCCCCCATTACAATGAGCAGTTCTTC
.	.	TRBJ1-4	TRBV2	CASARDRNEKLFF	TGTGCCAGCGCGCGGGACCGTAATGAAAAACTGTTTTTT
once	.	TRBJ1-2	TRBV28	CASSSGRGALYGYTF	TGTGCCAGCAGTTCTGGCCGGGGTGCCCTATATGGCTACACCTTC
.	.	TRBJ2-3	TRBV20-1	CSATGTSQRTDTQYF	TGCAGTGCTACTGGGACTTCCCAACGCACAGATACGCAGTATTTT
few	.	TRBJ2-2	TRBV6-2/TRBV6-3	CASADWNTGELFF	TGTGCCAGCGCGGACTGGAACACCGGGGAGCTGTTTTTT
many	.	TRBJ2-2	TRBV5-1	CASSFLQGTGELFF	TGCGCCAGCAGCTTCTTGCAGGGGACCGGGGAGCTGTTTTTT
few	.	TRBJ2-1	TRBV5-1	CASSYLGRENEQFF	TGCGCCAGCAGCTACCTAGGACGGGAAAATGAGCAGTTCTTC
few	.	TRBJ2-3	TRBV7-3	CASSLFTAGTDTQYF	TGTGCCAGCAGCTTATTCACAGCGGGCACAGATACGCAGTATTTT
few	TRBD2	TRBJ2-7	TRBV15	CATSRDIAGESNGQYF	TGTGCCACCAGCAGAGATATAGCGGGAGAAAGCAACGGGCAGTACTTC
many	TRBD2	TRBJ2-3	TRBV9	CASSVATGTSGTDTQYF	TGTGCCAGCAGCGTAGCTACTGGGACTAGTGGAACAGATACGCAGTATTTT
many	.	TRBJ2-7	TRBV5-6	CASSALGPGEQYF	TGTGCCAGCAGCGCCTTGGGGCCGGGGGAGCAGTACTTC
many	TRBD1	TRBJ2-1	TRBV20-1	CSAKPPQGDEQFF	TGCAGTGCCAAACCTCCTCAGGGGGATGAGCAGTTCTTC
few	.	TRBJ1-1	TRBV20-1	CSAKQPGTMNTEAFF	TGCAGTGCTAAACAGCCAGGGACCATGAACACTGAAGCTTTCTTT
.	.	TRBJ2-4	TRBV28	CASSLYTGTPNIQYF	TGTGCCAGCAGTTTATATACAGGGACCCCAAACATTCAGTACTTC
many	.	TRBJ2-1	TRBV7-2	CASSLVGRRISSYNEQFF	TGTGCCAGCAGCTTAGTTGGGCGAAGGATTAGCTCCTACAATGAGCAGTTCTTC
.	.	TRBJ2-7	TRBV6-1	CASTPHRETEQYF	TGTGCCAGCACCCCTCACAGGGAAACCGAGCAGTACTTC
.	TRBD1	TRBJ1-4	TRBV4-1	CASRKTGLSEKLFF	TGCGCCAGCCGGAAGACAGGGCTATCCGAAAAACTGTTTTTT
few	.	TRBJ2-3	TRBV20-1	CSAMGPTHPGDSTDTQYF	TGCAGTGCTATGGGACCGACTCACCCTGGGGATAGCACAGATACGCAGTATTTT
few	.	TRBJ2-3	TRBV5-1	CASSLARGPPADTQYF	TGCGCCAGCAGCTTGGCCCGCGGGCCCCCGGCAGATACGCAGTATTTT
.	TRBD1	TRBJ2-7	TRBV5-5	CASSTRGQGLYEQYF	TGTGCCAGCAGTACGAGGGGACAGGGCTTATACGAGCAGTACTTC
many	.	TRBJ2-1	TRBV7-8	CASSLVGGTSYNEQFF	TGTGCCAGCAGCTTAGTGGGCGGTACTTCCTACAATGAGCAGTTCTTC
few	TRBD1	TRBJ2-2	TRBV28	CASRGTGGAHGELFF	TGTGCCAGCAGAGGGACAGGGGGCGCCCACGGGGAGCTGTTTTTT
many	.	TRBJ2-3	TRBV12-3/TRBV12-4	CASSQTASDTQYF	TGTGCCAGCAGCCAGACAGCTTCAGATACGCAGTATTTT
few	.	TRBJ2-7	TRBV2	CASSESGVDHEQYF	TGTGCCAGCAGTGAATCAGGGGTCGATCACGAGCAGTACTTC
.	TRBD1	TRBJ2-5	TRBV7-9	CASSPQTGDETQYF	TGTGCCAGCAGCCCGCAGACAGGGGATGAGACCCAGTACTTC
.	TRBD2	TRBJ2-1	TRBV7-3	CASSKDSGRPSNEQFF	TGTGCCAGCAGCAAGGATAGCGGGAGGCCGAGCAATGAGCAGTTCTTC
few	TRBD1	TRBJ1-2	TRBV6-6	CASNQNPQGVKDGYTF	TGTGCCAGCAACCAAAACCCCCAGGGGGTAAAGGATGGCTACACCTTC
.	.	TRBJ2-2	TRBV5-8	CASSPLRQANTGELFF	TGTGCCAGCAGCCCTCTGAGGCAGGCCAACACCGGGGAGCTGTTTTTT
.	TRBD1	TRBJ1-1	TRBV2	CASLTGTENTEAFF	TGTGCCAGCCTTACCGGGACAGAGAACACTGAAGCTTTCTTT
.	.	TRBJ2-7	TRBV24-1	CATSEGRGGEQYF	TGTGCCACCAGTGAGGGCAGGGGAGGCGAGCAGTACTTC
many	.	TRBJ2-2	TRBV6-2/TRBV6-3	CASSYHSPTGELFF	TGTGCCAGCAGTTACCATAGTCCCACCGGGGAGCTGTTTTTT
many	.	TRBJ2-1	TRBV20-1	CSALKGLAYEQFF	TGCAGTGCTTTAAAAGGGCTAGCATATGAGCAGTTCTTC
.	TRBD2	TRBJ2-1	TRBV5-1	CASSLETSGSFDEQFF	TGCGCCAGCAGCTTGGAAACTAGCGGGAGCTTCGATGAGCAGTTCTTC
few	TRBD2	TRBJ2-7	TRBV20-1	CSAPSPSGVVREQYF	TGCAGTGCTCCGTCTCCGAGCGGGGTAGTACGCGAGCAGTACTTC
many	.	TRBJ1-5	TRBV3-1	CASSQGLNQPQHF	TGTGCCAGCAGCCAGGGGCTGAATCAGCCCCAGCATTTT
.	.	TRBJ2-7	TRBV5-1	CASSYGGTVSYEQYF	TGCGCCAGCAGCTACGGAGGGACGGTTTCCTACGAGCAGTACTTC
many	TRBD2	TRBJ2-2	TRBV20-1	CSAKGTSGSSGELFF	TGCAGTGCCAAGGGAACTAGCGGGAGTTCCGGGGAGCTGTTTTTT
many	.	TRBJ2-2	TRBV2	CASRSQSTGELFF	TGTGCCAGCAGATCACAGTCCACCGGGGAGCTGTTTTTT
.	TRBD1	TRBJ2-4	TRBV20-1	CSASGTARRLDASNIQYF	TGCAGTGCTTCCGGGACAGCAAGGCGTCTAGATGCGTCAAACATTCAGTACTTC
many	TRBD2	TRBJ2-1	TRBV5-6	CASTFGAGEGYEQFF	TGTGCCAGCACCTTCGGGGCGGGGGAGGGATATGAGCAGTTCTTC
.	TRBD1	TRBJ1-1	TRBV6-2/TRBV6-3	CASSYRNRGAFF	TGTGCCAGCAGTTACAGGAACAGGGGGGCTTTCTTT
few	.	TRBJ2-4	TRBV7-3	CASSSTGLLGDIQYF	TGTGCCAGCAGCTCCACAGGACTTCTCGGGGACATTCAGTACTTC
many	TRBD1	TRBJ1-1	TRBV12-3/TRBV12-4	CASSSRGAISTEAFF	TGTGCCAGCAGCTCCAGGGGGGCTATTAGCACTGAAGCTTTCTTT
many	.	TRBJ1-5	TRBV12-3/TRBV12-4	CASSLRGWQPQHF	TGTGCCAGCAGTTTGAGGGGTTGGCAGCCCCAGCATTTT
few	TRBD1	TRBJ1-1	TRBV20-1	CSARDRGGVGDTEAFF	TGCAGTGCTAGAGATCGAGGGGGCGTCGGAGACACTGAAGCTTTCTTT
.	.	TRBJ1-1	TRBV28	CASSVMDTEAFF	TGTGCCAGCAGTGTCATGGACACTGAAGCTTTCTTT
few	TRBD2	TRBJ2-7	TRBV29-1	CSVAGLAGNYEQYF	TGCAGCGTTGCCGGACTAGCGGGAAACTACGAGCAGTACTTC
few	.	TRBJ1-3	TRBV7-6	CASSQRVTSGNTIYF	TGTGCCAGCAGCCAAAGGGTCACTTCTGGAAACACCATATATTTT
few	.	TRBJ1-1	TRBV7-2	CASSLGAHPNAEAFF	TGTGCCAGCAGCTTAGGGGCACACCCGAACGCTGAAGCTTTCTTT
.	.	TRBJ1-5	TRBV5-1	CASSLEGWPQHF	TGCGCCAGCAGCTTGGAGGGGTGGCCCCAGCATTTT
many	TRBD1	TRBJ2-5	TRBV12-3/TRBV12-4	CASCRTGGETQYF	TGTGCCAGCTGCCGGACAGGGGGGGAGACCCAGTACTTC
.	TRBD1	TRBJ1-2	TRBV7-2	CASSLGPDRGEGYTF	TGTGCCAGCAGCTTAGGACCGGACAGGGGGGAAGGCTACACCTTC
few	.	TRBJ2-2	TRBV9	CASSEGPTGELFF	TGTGCCAGCAGCGAAGGGCCGACCGGGGAGCTGTTTTTT
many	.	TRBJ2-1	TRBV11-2	CASSLGRHNEQFF	TGTGCCAGCAGCTTAGGTCGGCACAATGAGCAGTTCTTC
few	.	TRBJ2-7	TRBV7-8	CASSLEFEAAYEQYF	TGTGCCAGCAGCTTAGAGTTCGAAGCGGCCTACGAGCAGTACTTC